The 22 T cell receptor beta chains reported below all come from one sample, sequenced in a study of beta chain features in type 1 diabetes. The entirety of the isolated RNA underwent reverse transcription, so expressed TCRB transcripts were sequenced. Sequencing was performed with immunoSEQ multiplex PCR; in TCRdb, only in-frame clones are kept and a portion is missing. The sample contains fewer than 300,000 clones, around 20% of which appear only once. These receptors' targets are unknown. Study-level findings and limits: Moderate but significant shortening of TCRB CDR3s was recorded in all four CD4+ subsets from Type 1 diabetes patients.

Source material: naive CD4+ T cells from blood. The receptors shown here come from a woman in her 40s with type 1 diabetes.

The chain recombines TRBV7-2 with TRBJ2-7; D may be TRBD2 (5 bases). This CDR3 is 12 amino acids long. Germline CDR1 is SGHTA and CDR2 is FQGNSA. Trimming pared 5 bases from V and 3 bases from J, leaving 8 bases between. The CDR3 sequence: CASSGRDYEQYF. Here the CDR3 DNA reads TGTGCCAGCAGCGGCCGGGACTACGAGCAGTACTTC.

The rearrangement links TRBV10-3 to TRBJ2-5, with 8 bases fitting TRBD2. CDR3 length: 15 residues. Germline V gene lookup returns CDR1 ENHRY and CDR2 SYGVKD. After removal of 8 bases from V and 2 bases from J, the junction contained 10 bases not matched to a gene. Here the CDR3 reads CAISGGAGGQETQYF. The CDR3 DNA reads TGTGCCATCTCAGGAGGGGCGGGGGGACAAGAGACCCAGTACTTC.

A few counts support this clone. The V call is TRBV25-1, the J call TRBJ2-1, with TRBD2 matching 7 bases. The CDR3 runs to 16 residues. The ends lost 1 base at V and 5 bases at J; junction bases unmatched: 8. Per the germline V gene, CDR1 is MGHDK and CDR2 is SYGVNS. CDR3 DNA sequence: TGTGCCAGCAGTGAATGGGGGGGGACTAATCACAATGAGCAGTTCTTC. The encoded protein is CASSEWGGTNHNEQFF.

This clone turned up a few times. V is TRBV18 and J is TRBJ2-7; 10 nucleotides agree with TRBD1. Trimming at V came to 2 bases and at J to 0 bases, leaving 1 base not matched to a gene. The germline CDR1 and CDR2 sequences are KGHSH and LQKENI. The CDR3 is 15 residues long. Here the CDR3 reads CASSPGTGVSYEQYF. As DNA, the CDR3 is TGTGCCAGCTCACCAGGGACAGGGGTCTCCTACGAGCAGTACTTC.

A few counts support this clone. This chain connects TRBV30 to TRBJ1-2; D unclear. The CDR3 contains 13 residues. Trimming left V 0 bases short and J 6 bases short, with 11 bases between. Germline loops: CDR1 GTSNPN, CDR2 SVGIG (reference sequence). Here the CDR3 reads CAWSVRPTDGYTF. As DNA, the CDR3 is TGTGCCTGGAGTGTCAGGCCAACGGATGGCTACACCTTC.

V gene TRBV27 combines with J gene TRBJ2-5; 7 bases line up with TRBD1. Trimming at V came to 4 bases and at J to 5 bases, leaving 1 base not matched to a gene. CDR3 size: 12 residues. Germline CDR1 MNHEY, CDR2 SMNVEV (reference sequence). CDR3 protein: CASSYRGETQYF. CDR3 nucleotide sequence: TGTGCCAGCAGTTACAGGGGTGAGACCCAGTACTTC.

This chain joins TRBV6-5 and TRBJ2-7, with 8 bases matching TRBD1. Losses at the gene ends were 6 bases for V and 4 bases for J; bases not matched to a gene: 8. CDR1 and CDR2 (germline): MNHEY, SVGAGI. The CDR3 length is 14 residues. CDR3 protein: CASSGDRGRYEQYF. In DNA form, the CDR3 reads TGTGCCAGCAGCGGTGACAGGGGACGATACGAGCAGTACTTC.

The V gene is TRBV5-1, the J gene TRBJ2-3; D is unresolved. V was trimmed by 5 bases and J by 0 bases, leaving 4 bases between them. The CDR3 consists of 12 residues. Per germline, CDR1 SGHRS and CDR2 YFSETQ. CDR3 residues: CASSLSTDTQYF. CDR3 nucleotide sequence: TGCGCCAGCAGTCTTAGCACAGATACGCAGTATTTT.

A few counts support this clone. This chain connects TRBV29-1 to TRBJ1-2; D is undetermined. Per germline, CDR1 SQVTM and CDR2 ANQGSEA. V gave up 0 bases and J gave up 7 bases, with 15 bases separating them. The CDR3 extends over 14 amino acids. CDR3 amino acids: CSVEDQKAVAGYTF. Written as DNA, the CDR3 is TGCAGCGTTGAAGATCAGAAAGCGGTGGCTGGCTACACCTTC.

This clone showed up just a few times. The chain joins TRBV2 to TRBJ1-1; D is unresolved. V lost 4 bases to trimming and J lost 3 bases, with 9 bases between them. CDR1 is SNHLY and CDR2 is FYNNEI in the germline V gene. This CDR3 is built from 13 residues. Written as DNA, the CDR3 is TGTGCCAGCAGTGGGGCCGTGGACACTGAAGCTTTCTTT. This codes for CASSGAVDTEAFF.

The rearrangement uses TRBV9 and TRBJ2-1; D perhaps matches TRBD1 (5 bases). V was pared by 0 bases and J by 7 bases, with 14 bases between. The V gene's germline CDR1 is SGDLS and CDR2 YYNGEE. This CDR3 region has 15 residues. CDR3 loop: CASSVDSRTLNEQFF. CDR3 bases: TGTGCCAGCAGCGTAGATAGTCGGACACTTAATGAGCAGTTCTTC.

CDR3 coding DNA: TGTGCCAGCAGCTCCCAGGGAACAATCAACTATGGCTACACCTTC. Residues: CASSSQGTINYGYTF. This sequence joins TRBV7-9 and TRBJ1-2; D may be TRBD1 (5 bases). V lost 4 bases to trimming and J lost 2 bases, with 14 bases between them. This CDR3 is 15 amino acids long. CDR1 is SEHNR, CDR2 FQNEAQ, per germline (reference sequence).

This chain joins TRBV6-1 and TRBJ1-5, with TRBD1 matching 7 bases. V lost 4 bases and J lost 5; bases outside the gene matches: 2. CDR3 length: 13 residues. CDR1 is MNHNS, CDR2 SASEGT, per germline. CDR3 DNA: TGTGCCAGCAGTGCCGACAGGGATCAGCCCCAGCATTTT. Its protein product is CASSADRDQPQHF.

The chain carries TRBV9 and TRBJ1-4; D is possibly TRBD1 (5 bases). Germline V lookup: CDR1 SGDLS, CDR2 YYNGEE. The CDR3 is 15 amino acids. V lost 2 bases to trimming and J lost 4 bases, with 12 bases between them. CDR3 protein: CASSVSPGRNEKLFF. The DNA of the CDR3 is TGTGCCAGCAGCGTTTCCCCAGGGCGTAATGAAAAACTGTTTTTT.

Here the CDR3 reads CASSLAGVPRNEQFF. In DNA, the CDR3 is TGTGCCAGCAGTTTAGCGGGAGTCCCCCGGAATGAGCAGTTCTTC. The J gene is TRBJ2-1, the V gene TRBV28, with 7 bases lining up with TRBD2. J was trimmed by 7 bases and V by 2 bases; bases with no gene match: 8. Germline V gives CDR1 MDHEN, CDR2 SYDVKM. This CDR3 region has 15 residues. Together with reference TRBV28 and TRBJ2-1, the CDR3 gives the full variable domain: DVKVTQSSRYLVKRTGEKVFLECVQDMDHENMFWYRQDPGLGLRLIYFSYDVKMKEKGDIPEGYSVSREKKERFSLILESASTNQTSMYLCASSLAGVPRNEQFFGPGTRLTVL.

This clone appeared a few times. The CDR3 DNA sequence: TGTGCCAGCACCAAGGACGGGACAGGGGGCTTTGATACGCAGTATTTT. This translates into CASTKDGTGGFDTQYF. The V gene is TRBV5-6, the J gene TRBJ2-3; TRBD1 aligns across 12 bases. The ends lost 6 bases at V and 6 bases at J; junction bases unmatched: 11. The CDR3 length is 16 residues. From germline, CDR1 is SGHDT and CDR2 YYEEEE.

The CDR3 sequence is CASSPGQSRNEQFF. DNA of the CDR3: TGTGCCAGCAGTCCGGGTCAATCACGCAATGAGCAGTTCTTC. The chain combines TRBV6-5 with TRBJ2-1; D gene ambiguous. The length of the CDR3 is 14 residues. V was trimmed by 5 bases and J by 6 bases, leaving 14 bases between them. CDR1 and CDR2 from the germline V gene are MNHEY and SVGAGI.

The V call is TRBV4-3, the J call TRBJ2-7; 8 nucleotides align to TRBD1. The length of the CDR3 is 17 residues. Germline CDR1 LGHNA, CDR2 YSLEER. J gave up 2 bases and V 1 base, and 10 bases lay outside the gene matches. This CDR3 is CASSQALRDRIPYEQYF. The DNA of the CDR3 is TGCGCCAGCAGCCAAGCGCTCCGGGACAGGATTCCCTACGAGCAGTACTTC.

The chain links TRBV5-1 to TRBJ2-5, with a possible D match to TRBD2 (7 bases). Germline V gives CDR1 SGHRS, CDR2 YFSETQ. Trimming shortened V by 4 bases and J by 3 bases, and 19 bases separated the two germline ends. The CDR3 has 16 residues. The CDR3 DNA follows: TGCGCCAGCAGCCCGGGGGCCCGGGGGGTGAAAGAGACCCAGTACTTC. Translation gives CASSPGARGVKETQYF.

This clone came up a few times. The V gene is TRBV28, the J gene TRBJ2-1; D gene uncertain. There are 12 residues in the CDR3. Germline values: CDR1 MDHEN, CDR2 SYDVKM. Trimming stripped 5 bases from V and 7 bases from J, with 9 bases between. The CDR3 DNA follows: TGTGCCAGCAGTCCCCTGCGGAATGAGCAGTTCTTC. Encoded protein: CASSPLRNEQFF.

This clone was found a few times. The chain recombines TRBV28 with TRBJ2-1; 13 bases match TRBD2. Germline assignment: CDR1 MDHEN and CDR2 SYDVKM. The CDR3 has 16 amino acids. V lost 5 bases, J lost 4 bases, and 5 bases stayed unmatched. CDR3 nucleotides: TGTGCCAGCAGTGGCGGGACTAGCGGGGATTACAATGAGCAGTTCTTC. It encodes CASSGGTSGDYNEQFF.

The chain couples TRBV6-5 to TRBJ2-7; TRBD2 aligns across 8 bases. Germline CDR1 MNHEY, CDR2 SVGAGI. With V trimmed by 4 bases and J by 6 bases, 8 bases remained unmatched. CDR3 length: 14 amino acids. The CDR3 DNA is TGTGCCAGCAGTTCACCGGGACTAGGGGGCGAGCAGTACTTC. This encodes CASSSPGLGGEQYF.